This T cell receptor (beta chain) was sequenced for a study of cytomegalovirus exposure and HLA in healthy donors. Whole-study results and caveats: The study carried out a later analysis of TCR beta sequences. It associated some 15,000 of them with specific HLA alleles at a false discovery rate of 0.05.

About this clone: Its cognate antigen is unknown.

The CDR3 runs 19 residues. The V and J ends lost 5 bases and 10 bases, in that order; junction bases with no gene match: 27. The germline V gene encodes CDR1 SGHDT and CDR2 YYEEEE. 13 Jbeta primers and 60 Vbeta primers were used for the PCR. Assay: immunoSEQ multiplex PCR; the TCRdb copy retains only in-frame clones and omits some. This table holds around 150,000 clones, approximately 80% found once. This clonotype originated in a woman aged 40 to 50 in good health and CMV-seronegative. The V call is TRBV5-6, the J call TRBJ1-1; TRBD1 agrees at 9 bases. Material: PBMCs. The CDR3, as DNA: TGTGCCAGCAGAAAGGTACTCGGGACAGGGACTGTTGAAGGTGGGGCAGCTTTCTTT. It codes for CASRKVLGTGTVEGGAAFF.